This T cell receptor (beta chain) is drawn from a study of beta chain features in type 1 diabetes. Across the study: Cells sorted and examined across all samples totaled more than 90,000,000.

The germline V gene encodes CDR1 SGHRS and CDR2 YFSETQ. The V gene lost 6 bases and the J gene lost 3 bases, with 12 bases spanning the gap. This CDR3 spans 13 amino acids. Study conclusions and caveats: A moderate, significant TCRB CDR3 shortening appeared in type 1 diabetes across four CD4+ subsets. Sampled from patients, naive, central memory and Treg TCRB repertoires appeared more similar than those sampled from healthy donors. cDNA-based sequencing might over-represent cells highly expressing TCR.

Since all of the isolated RNA was reverse transcribed, expressed TCRB transcripts were what got sequenced. Only in-frame clones appear in the TCRdb table, and some are missing; sequencing was by immunoSEQ multiplex PCR. In the table there are 300,000 to 400,000 clones, approximately 13% of which are singletons. This clone was seen more than once but under ten times. The antigen is unknown. CD4+ cells of the naive, central memory, regulatory and stem cell-like memory types were sorted via CD45RO/CCR7/CD25/CD127/CD95/CD27. The TCR comes from a young woman with type 1 diabetes. The rearrangement joins TRBV5-1 to TRBJ2-5; a weak D match, TRBD2 (6 bases). Specimen: naive CD4+ T cells from blood. CDR3 residues: CASTRPGEETQYF. In DNA form, the CDR3 reads TGCGCCAGCACCCGACCGGGGGAAGAGACCCAGTACTTC.